This TCR beta chain was identified in a study of siplizumab effects on memory and regulatory T cells (dated by TCRdb to the late 2010s). Turning to the overall study: The study looked at the effect of siplizumab, an anti-CD2 antibody, on alloreactive T-cell subsets in allogeneic mixed lymphocyte reactions made from human PBMCs.

Sorted unstimulated T cells and proliferating T cells recovered from mixed lymphocyte reactions were subjected to TCRbeta CDR3 sequencing. Fresh whole blood from 9 to 10 HLA-typed healthy donors served as the source for isolating PBMCs. The method behind the library was the immunoSEQ multiplex PCR assay. The deep sequencing platform assayed some 98,000 TCR templates per sample. Genomic DNA extracted from sorted T cells was used for TCRbeta CDR3 sequencing. Under the source paper's analysis protocol: The R programming language was used for clonal analysis of the TCRbeta CDR3 data. Comparing unstimulated samples against CFSE-low samples taken after the reaction was how alloreactive CD4+ and CD8+ clones were defined. Regulatory or non-regulatory origin of alloreactive CD4+ clones was assigned by matching sequences to the sorted unstimulated Treg and non-Treg repertoires. TCRdb took this table from immuneACCESS and kept in-frame rearrangements with V and J called. Such tables lack part of the clones; where checked against another copy, unresolved V genes explain under half of the gap, and the rest is unexplained. That table gives V, J and clone size, and the DNA gave D and trimming. Within this sample are some 97,000 clones, with 75% to 95% of them counted one time only. Roughly 2.7% of the sample is held by the ten biggest clonotypes.

What the research found in general, with its limitations: Among mappable alloreactive CD4+ clones, an average Treg-derived fraction of about 69% was observed with siplizumab, compared with 25% to 30% in control reactions. Whether proliferating Tregs from siplizumab cultures actually had suppressive function was not functionally confirmed. Unstimulated naive T cells appeared to be more diverse than memory T cells, and naive cells seemed to make a substantial contribution to the alloresponse. The cumulative frequency of alloreactive sequences traceable to unstimulated CD4+ memory T cells was significantly reduced by siplizumab. A naive or memory phenotype could not be assigned to roughly 80-97% of proliferating CD4+ or CD8+ clones. Sequences below about 10^-5 frequency were poorly captured, so only a minor fraction of alloreactive clones could be mapped to unstimulated subsets.

The germline V gene (reference sequence) supplies CDR1 WNHNN and CDR2 SYGVQD. V loses 1 base of germline sequence and J loses 7 bases, and the interval between the two ends is 13 bases. The CDR3 goes from the cysteine to the phenylalanine over 14 residues. Just CDR3 DNA is preserved here, 42 bases in frame from base 1. Comment on this clone: It lacks a known antigen. There are no base qualities to consult, and no much larger clone falls within one base.

The rearrangement joined TRBV10-1 to TRBJ1-2; TRBD1 is a weak D gene call, 6 bases matching. The TCR comes from a human donor in good health. Some clones in this sample may be carry-over from other donors' samples. Specimen: CD4+ T cells sorted from blood. At the DNA level, the sequence is TGCGCCAGCAGTGAGTTTCCGACAGGAGGTGGCTACACCTTC. This encodes CASSEFPTGGGYTF.